These 5 T cell receptor beta chains were all obtained from the same sample, sequenced in a study of blood T cells in healthy people across ages. A sample-barcoded 5' primer and a J-beta primer mix were used in a second PCR of roughly 7 to 11 cycles. TCRdb re-analysed the 5' RACE reads in MiXCR, keeping a single row per CDR3 protein. Altogether hundreds of thousands of distinct CDR3 sequences are present, roughly 25% being singletons, with the ten largest covering 9.4%. These data are also associated with another study on T cells of mothers and their children.

The sequencing sample was made of blood. These receptors came from a boy aged 5 to 17 in good health.

This clonotype has at least ten counts. The rearrangement uses TRBV20-1 and TRBJ2-7, with a tentative D call TRBD1 (5 bases). Germline V gene sequence: CDR1 DFQATT, CDR2 SNEGSKA (reference sequence). The CDR3 runs 13 residues. DNA for the CDR3: TGCAGCGTCTTTGGGGCGGTCTCCTACGAGCAGTACTTC. This translates into CSVFGAVSYEQYF.

V is TRBV6-6 and J is TRBJ2-5, with D perhaps being TRBD1 or TRBD2 (7 bases each). CDR1 and CDR2 from the germline V gene are MNHNY and SVGAGI (reference sequence). V was cut by 2 bases and J by 7 bases, with 23 bases left in between. The CDR3 is 17 amino acids. The CDR3 here is CASSYEPNTGEGRTQYF. DNA for the CDR3: TGTGCCAGCAGTTACGAGCCCAATACAGGGGAGGGTCGGACCCAGTACTTC.

The chain has TRBV3-1 and TRBJ2-1, with TRBD2 identical over 10 bases. There are 16 residues in the CDR3. J gave up 7 bases and V 3 bases, and 9 bases lay outside the gene matches. CDR1 and CDR2 from the germline V gene are LGHDT and YNNKEL (reference sequence). CDR3: CASSQGSGGPWNEQFF. CDR3 nucleotide sequence: TGTGCCAGCAGCCAGGGTAGCGGGGGGCCTTGGAATGAGCAGTTCTTC.

This clonotype has a handful of counts. The V and J genes are TRBV28 and TRBJ2-5, with D possibly matching TRBD1 (6 bases). CDR3 length equals 14 residues. From germline, CDR1 is MDHEN and CDR2 SYDVKM. The V end lost 7 bases, the J end lost 5 bases, and 17 bases lay between the germline ends. The CDR3 protein is CASTRSGGQETQYF. CDR3 nucleotides: TGTGCCAGCACTCGAAGTGGGGGCCAGGAGACCCAGTACTTC. The full variable domain, in which reference TRBV28 and TRBJ2-5 provide the parts outside the CDR3, is DVKVTQSSRYLVKRTGEKVFLECVQDMDHENMFWYRQDPGLGLRLIYFSYDVKMKEKGDIPEGYSVSREKKERFSLILESASTNQTSMYLCASTRSGGQETQYFGPGTRLLVL.

This chain links TRBV6-4 with TRBJ2-5; 11 nucleotides align to TRBD2. The J call may be mistaken, given a closer DNA end match to TRBJ2-1. Per the germline V gene, CDR1 is MRHNA and CDR2 is SNTAGT. The CDR3 runs 16 residues. DNA of the CDR3: TGTGCCAGCAGTCCCAATGGACTAGCGGGCTACAATGAGCAGTTCTTC. Protein sequence: CASSPNGLAGYNEQFF.